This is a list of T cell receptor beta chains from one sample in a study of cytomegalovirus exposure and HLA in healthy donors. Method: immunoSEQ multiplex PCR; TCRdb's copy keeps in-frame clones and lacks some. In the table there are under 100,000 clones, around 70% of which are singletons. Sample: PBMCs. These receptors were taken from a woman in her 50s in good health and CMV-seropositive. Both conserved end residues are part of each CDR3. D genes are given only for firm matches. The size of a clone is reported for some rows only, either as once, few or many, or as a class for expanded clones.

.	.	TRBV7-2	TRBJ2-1	CASSFGAGYDNEQFF	TGTGCCAGCAGCTTTGGGGCAGGTTACGACAATGAGCAGTTCTTC
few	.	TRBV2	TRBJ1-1	CASSERGRGGSTEAFF	TGTGCCAGCAGTGAACGGGGGAGGGGAGGAAGCACTGAAGCTTTCTTT
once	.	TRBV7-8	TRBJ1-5	CASSPRSGVDQPQHF	TGTGCCAGCAGCCCGCGGTCGGGGGTAGATCAGCCCCAGCATTTT
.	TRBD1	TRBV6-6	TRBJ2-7	CASKGQGSAYEQYF	TGTGCCAGCAAAGGACAGGGAAGCGCCTACGAGCAGTACTTC
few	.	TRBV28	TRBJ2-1	CASSPLRQGNNEQFF	TGTGCCAGCAGTCCCCTTCGGCAGGGGAACAATGAGCAGTTCTTC
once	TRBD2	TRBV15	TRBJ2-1	CATASGRFYEQFF	TGTGCCACCGCTAGCGGGAGGTTTTATGAGCAGTTCTTC
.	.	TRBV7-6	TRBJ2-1	CASSPPRREQFF	TGTGCCAGCAGCCCCCCGAGGCGGGAGCAGTTCTTC
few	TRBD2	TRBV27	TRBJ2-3	CAIPTSGREPSTDTQYF	TGTGCCATTCCGACTAGCGGGAGAGAACCTAGCACAGATACGCAGTATTTT
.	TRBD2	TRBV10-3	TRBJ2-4	CAIRGTSGERDIQYF	TGTGCCATCAGGGGGACTAGCGGGGAACGCGACATTCAGTACTTC
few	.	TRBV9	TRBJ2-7	CASSVAGGTVYEQYF	TGTGCCAGCAGCGTAGCTGGGGGGACAGTATACGAGCAGTACTTC